This T cell receptor beta chain was obtained from a study of blood T cell repertoires in COVID-19. Trimming shortened V by 5 bases and J by 7 bases, and 23 bases separated the two germline ends. Germline CDR1 is LNHNV and CDR2 is YYDKDF (reference sequence). The CDR3 is 16 residues long. Sequenced by immunoSEQ multiplex PCR; TCRdb stores in-frame clones only, minus some. The sample carries approximately 380,000 clones, around 84% recorded once. This rearrangement joins TRBV15 to TRBJ1-2; D is undetermined. This receptor was obtained from a woman under 30 with acute or convalescent COVID-19. The sample consisted of peripheral blood. CDR3 residues: CATSHDGGSLLGGYTF. The DNA for the CDR3 is TGTGCCACCAGCCACGACGGAGGGTCCCTATTAGGTGGCTACACCTTC.